This T cell receptor beta chain was retrieved from a study of CD8+ T cells in alopecia areata. Study-wide background: The SALT score measured affected scalp surface percentage in treated patients.

cDNA prepared by RNA extraction and subsequent reverse transcription served as the template for sequencing. Assay used: immunoSEQ multiplex PCR; TCRdb lists only in-frame clones, some missing. Among fewer than 200,000 clones listed, less than 75% were seen once. Treatment noted: oral pan-JAK inhibitor, 5-10 mg twice daily. Alopecia areata patients gave lesional scalp punch biopsies and peripheral blood samples. CDR1 and CDR2 (germline): KGHSH, LQKENI. V dropped 0 bases and J dropped 3 bases, with 6 bases sitting between them. This CDR3 contains 13 residues. The receptor was derived from a human donor with alopecia areata. This sample comprised CD4+ T cells sorted from blood, obtained at approximately week 56, from a patient treated with tofacitinib. The chain has TRBV18 and TRBJ2-7; D is uncertain. CDR3 sequence: CASSPPVGYEQYF. The CDR3 DNA follows: TGTGCCAGCTCACCACCGGTTGGCTACGAGCAGTACTTC.